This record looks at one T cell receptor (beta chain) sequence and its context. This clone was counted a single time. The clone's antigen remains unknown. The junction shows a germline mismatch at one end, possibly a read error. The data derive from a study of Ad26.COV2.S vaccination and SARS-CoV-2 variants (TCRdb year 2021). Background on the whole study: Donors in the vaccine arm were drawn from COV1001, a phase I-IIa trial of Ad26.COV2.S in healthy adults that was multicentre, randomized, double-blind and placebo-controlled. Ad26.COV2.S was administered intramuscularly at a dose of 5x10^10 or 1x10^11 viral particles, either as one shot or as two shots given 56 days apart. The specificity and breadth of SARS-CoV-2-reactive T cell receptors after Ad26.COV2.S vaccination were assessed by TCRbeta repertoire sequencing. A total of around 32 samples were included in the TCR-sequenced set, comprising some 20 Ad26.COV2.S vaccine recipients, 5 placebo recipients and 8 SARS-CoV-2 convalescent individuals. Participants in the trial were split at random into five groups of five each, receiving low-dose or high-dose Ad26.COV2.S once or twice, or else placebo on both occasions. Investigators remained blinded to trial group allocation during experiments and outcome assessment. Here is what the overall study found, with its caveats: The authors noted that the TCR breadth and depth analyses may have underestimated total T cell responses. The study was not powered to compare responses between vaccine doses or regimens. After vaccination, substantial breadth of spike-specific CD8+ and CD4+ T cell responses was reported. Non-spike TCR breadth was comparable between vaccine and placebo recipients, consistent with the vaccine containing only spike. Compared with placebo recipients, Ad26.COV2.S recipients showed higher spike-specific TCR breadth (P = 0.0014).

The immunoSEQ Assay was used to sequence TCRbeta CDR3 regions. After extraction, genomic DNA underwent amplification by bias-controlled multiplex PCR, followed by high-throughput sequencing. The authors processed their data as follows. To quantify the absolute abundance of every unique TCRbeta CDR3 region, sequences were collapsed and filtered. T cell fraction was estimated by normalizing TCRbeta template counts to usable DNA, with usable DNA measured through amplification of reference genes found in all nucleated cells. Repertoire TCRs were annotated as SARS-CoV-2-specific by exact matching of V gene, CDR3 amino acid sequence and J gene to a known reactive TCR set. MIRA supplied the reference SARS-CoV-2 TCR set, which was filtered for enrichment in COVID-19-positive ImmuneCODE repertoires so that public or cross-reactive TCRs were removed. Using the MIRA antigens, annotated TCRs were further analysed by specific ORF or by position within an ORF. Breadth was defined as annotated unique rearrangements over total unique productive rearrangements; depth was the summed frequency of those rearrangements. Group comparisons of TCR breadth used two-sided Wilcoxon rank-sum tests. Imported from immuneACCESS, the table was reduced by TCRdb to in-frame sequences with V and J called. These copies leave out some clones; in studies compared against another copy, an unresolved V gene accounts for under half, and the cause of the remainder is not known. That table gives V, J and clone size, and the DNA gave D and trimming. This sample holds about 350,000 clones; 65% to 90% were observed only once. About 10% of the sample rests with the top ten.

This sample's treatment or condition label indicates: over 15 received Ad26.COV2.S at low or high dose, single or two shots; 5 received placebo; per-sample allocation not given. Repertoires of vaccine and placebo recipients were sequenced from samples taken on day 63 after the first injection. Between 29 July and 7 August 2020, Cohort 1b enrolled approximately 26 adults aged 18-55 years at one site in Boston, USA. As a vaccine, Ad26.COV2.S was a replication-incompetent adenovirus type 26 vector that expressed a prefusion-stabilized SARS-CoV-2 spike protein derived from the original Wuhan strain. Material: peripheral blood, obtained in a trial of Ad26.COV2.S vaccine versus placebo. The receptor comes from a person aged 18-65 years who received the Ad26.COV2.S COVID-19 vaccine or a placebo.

The nucleotide sequence is given as TGTGCCAGCCGCTTGGGGGGAGGACTTCGACATTTT. Its amino acids are CASRLGGGLRHF. The rearrangement joined TRBV12-3 or TRBV12-4 to TRBJ1-4; D gene: possibly TRBD1, on 5 matching bases. The CDR3 runs 12 amino acids, cysteine and phenylalanine included. The read is trimmed to its CDR3 DNA, 36 bases read in frame from base 1.